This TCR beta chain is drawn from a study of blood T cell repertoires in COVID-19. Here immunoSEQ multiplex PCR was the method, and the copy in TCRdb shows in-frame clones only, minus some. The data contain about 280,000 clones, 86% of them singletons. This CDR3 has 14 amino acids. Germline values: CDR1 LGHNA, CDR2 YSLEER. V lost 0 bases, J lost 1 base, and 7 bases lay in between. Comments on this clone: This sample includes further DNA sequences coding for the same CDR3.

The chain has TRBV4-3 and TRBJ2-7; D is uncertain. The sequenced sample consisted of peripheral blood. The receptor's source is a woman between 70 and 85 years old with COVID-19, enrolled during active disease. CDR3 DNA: TGCGCCAGCAGCCAAGATCGCCAGTCCTACGAGCAGTACTTC. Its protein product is CASSQDRQSYEQYF.